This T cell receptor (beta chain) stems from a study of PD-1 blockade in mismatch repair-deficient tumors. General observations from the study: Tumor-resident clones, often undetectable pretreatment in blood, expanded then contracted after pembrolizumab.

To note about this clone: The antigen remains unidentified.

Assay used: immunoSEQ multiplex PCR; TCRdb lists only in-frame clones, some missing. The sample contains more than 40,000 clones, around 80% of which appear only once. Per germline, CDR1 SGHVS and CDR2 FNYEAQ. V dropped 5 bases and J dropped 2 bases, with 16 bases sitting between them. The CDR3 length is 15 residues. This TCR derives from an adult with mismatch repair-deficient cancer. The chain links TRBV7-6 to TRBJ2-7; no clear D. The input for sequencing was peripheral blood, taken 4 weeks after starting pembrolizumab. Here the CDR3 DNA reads TGTGCCAGCAGCCCCCAACCGGACGGAGCCTACGAGCAGTACTTC. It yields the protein CASSPQPDGAYEQYF.